Listed here are 24 T cell receptor beta chains from one sample, sequenced in a study of neurological immune-mediated disorders. TCRdb re-derived calls from the 5' RACE reads in MiXCR, one entry per CDR3 protein. The sample yields roughly 100,000 distinct CDR3 sequences, roughly 4% seen once. The specimen sequenced was PBMCs. All receptors derive from a woman under 30 with multiple sclerosis.

This clonotype was counted many times. This chain joins TRBV12-3 or TRBV12-4 and TRBJ2-7; 9 positions agree with TRBD1. V gave up 4 bases and J gave up 1 base; unmatched junction bases: 8. The CDR3 contains 16 residues. The CDR3 loop reads CASSSWGTGSSYEQYF. The CDR3 nucleotides are TGTGCCAGCAGTTCCTGGGGGACAGGGTCTTCCTACGAGCAGTACTTC.

This clonotype has ten or more counts. This rearrangement joins TRBV7-9 to TRBJ2-5; 7 bases match TRBD1. This CDR3 has 17 amino acids. With 1 base clipped from V and 5 bases from J, the junction kept 13 bases outside the gene matches. Germline V CDR1 and CDR2: SEHNR, FQNEAQ (reference sequence). DNA of the CDR3: TGTGCCAGCAGCTTAGGACAGGGTGGAGGACTTGCGGAGACCCAGTACTTC. Translation: CASSLGQGGGLAETQYF.

This clonotype has at least ten counts. The chain carries TRBV12-3 or TRBV12-4 and TRBJ1-3; no clear D gene. V was shortened by 6 bases and J by 0 bases, with 12 bases between the two germline ends. The CDR3 has 15 amino acids. The CDR3 loop reads CASSREVGSGNTIYF. CDR3 sequence (DNA): TGTGCCAGCAGCAGAGAGGTCGGCTCTGGAAACACCATATATTTT.

This clonotype has a count of ten or more. V usage is TRBV9 and J usage is TRBJ2-6, with D perhaps given as TRBD1 or TRBD2 (6 bases each). Trimming took off 0 bases at V and 2 bases at J, with 12 bases between the two ends. The CDR3 runs 17 residues. Germline V gives CDR1 SGDLS, CDR2 YYNGEE. CDR3 residues: CASSVAQGGAGANVLTF. DNA for the CDR3: TGTGCCAGCAGCGTAGCACAGGGAGGAGCTGGGGCCAACGTCCTGACTTTC.

On this clonotype: A read error may explain this, as a much larger clone is one base away. The chain uses TRBV5-1 and TRBJ1-2; 9 bases map to TRBD1. This CDR3 comprises 12 residues. CDR1 is SGHRS and CDR2 is YFSETQ in the germline V gene. With V trimmed by 4 bases and J by 8 bases, 3 bases remained unmatched. The CDR3 region is CASSRTGEGYTF. For the CDR3, the DNA is TGCGCCAGCAGCCGGACAGGGGAAGGCTACACCTTC.

The chain joins TRBV12-3 or TRBV12-4 to TRBJ1-2; a weak D match, TRBD1 (5 bases). V lost 6 bases, J lost 9 bases, and 11 bases lay in between. The CDR3 loop spans 11 amino acids. CDR3 DNA sequence: TGTGCCAGCAGGACAGACGAACGCTACACCTTC. Residues: CASRTDERYTF.

This clonotype was found many times. V is TRBV7-2 and J is TRBJ2-7; 10 nucleotides align to TRBD1. CDR1 and CDR2 (germline): SGHTA, FQGNSA. The CDR3 loop spans 15 amino acids. With V trimmed by 1 base and J by 3 bases, 3 bases remained unmatched. The CDR3 loop is CASSLGQGAFYEQYF. CDR3 coding DNA: TGTGCCAGCAGCTTAGGACAGGGGGCGTTCTACGAGCAGTACTTC.

In its sample, this clonotype was seen many times. V and J are TRBV5-1 and TRBJ1-2; D not resolved. The CDR3 loop spans 13 amino acids. Per the germline V gene, CDR1 is SGHRS and CDR2 is YFSETQ. Between the trimmed V and J ends, which lost 4 bases and 0 bases, there was a span of 7 bases. The CDR3 DNA reads as TGCGCCAGCAGCCCGGGAACTAACTATGGCTACACCTTC. This gives the protein CASSPGTNYGYTF. Together with reference TRBV5-1 and TRBJ1-2, the CDR3 gives the full variable domain: KAGVTQTPRYLIKTRGQQVTLSCSPISGHRSVSWYQQTPGQGLQFLFEYFSETQRNKGNFPGRFSGRQFSNSRSEMNVSTLELGDSALYLCASSPGTNYGYTFGSGTRLTVV.

In this sample, this clonotype turned up many times. This sequence joins TRBV29-1 and TRBJ2-1; the D is unclear. Germline V gene sequence: CDR1 SQVTM, CDR2 ANQGSEA. The V and J ends lost 2 bases and 9 bases respectively, with 14 bases between them. The CDR3 length is 13 residues. The chain's CDR3 is CSVENAVVGEQFF. Here the CDR3 DNA reads TGCAGCGTTGAAAACGCGGTGGTGGGTGAGCAGTTCTTC.

There are many counts of this clonotype. The rearrangement uses TRBV9 and TRBJ1-1; weak D call: TRBD1 (5 bases). CDR1 and CDR2 from the germline V gene are SGDLS and YYNGEE. This CDR3 contains 15 residues. Trimming took 2 bases from V and 3 from J, leaving 14 bases between them. CDR3 residues: CASSVLGGRDTEAFF. The CDR3 region has the DNA TGTGCCAGCAGCGTTTTGGGGGGGAGGGACACTGAAGCTTTCTTT.

This clonotype was recorded at least ten times. This chain joins TRBV7-3 and TRBJ2-5; D is undetermined. Germline loops: CDR1 SGHTA, CDR2 FQGTGA. V dropped 4 bases and J dropped 0 bases, with 6 bases sitting between them. The CDR3 contains 13 residues. The CDR3 DNA reads TGTGCCAGCAGCTCCGGCTACCAAGAGACCCAGTACTTC. As protein: CASSSGYQETQYF.

This clonotype was detected a few times. This chain links TRBV6-1 with TRBJ2-5, with D possibly being TRBD2 (6 bases). CDR1 MNHNS and CDR2 SASEGT come from the germline V gene. The CDR3 sequence is 14 residues long. Trimming pared 7 bases from V and 1 base from J, leaving 13 bases between. The DNA for the CDR3 is TGTGCCAGCATGGGGGGTCCGCGCCAAGAGACCCAGTACTTC. Protein product: CASMGGPRQETQYF.

The rearrangement links TRBV6-1 to TRBJ1-6; 9 nucleotides agree with TRBD1. This CDR3 spans 15 amino acids. The V gene end was trimmed by 4 bases and the J gene end by 9 bases; junction bases not matched to a gene: 7. In germline, CDR1 is MNHNS, CDR2 SASEGT. The CDR3 spells CASSVYRGLASPLHF. The CDR3 nucleotides are TGTGCCAGCAGTGTTTACAGGGGGCTGGCTTCACCCCTCCACTTT.

There are many counts of this clonotype. The rearrangement joins TRBV20-1 to TRBJ2-3; tentatively, D is TRBD2 (5 bases). Germline V CDR1 and CDR2: DFQATT, SNEGSKA (reference sequence). The CDR3 consists of 12 residues. DNA for the CDR3: TGCAGCGCGGGTTTAGATTTGGATACGCAGTATTTT. It encodes CSAGLDLDTQYF.

This clonotype was observed many times. The CDR3 coding sequence is TGTGCCAGCAGCTTAGATCCGAGCGGGGCAAAAAACATTCAGTACTTC. This gives the protein CASSLDPSGAKNIQYF. This chain connects TRBV7-2 to TRBJ2-4, with 7 positions matching TRBD2. The J segment lost 4 bases and the V segment lost 1 base, leaving 7 bases of the junction unmatched. The CDR3 loop spans 16 amino acids. Per germline, CDR1 SGHTA and CDR2 FQGNSA.

This clonotype was recorded many times. The DNA of the CDR3 is TGCGCCAGCAGCCCGCTGGCAGCGAACACCGGGGAGCTGTTTTTT. Encoded protein: CASSPLAANTGELFF. J is TRBJ2-2 and V is TRBV5-1; no firm D call. This CDR3 comprises 15 residues. The V end lost 4 bases, the J end lost 0 bases, and 10 bases lay between the germline ends. Germline V gene data show CDR1 as SGHRS and CDR2 as YFSETQ.

This clonotype was recorded at least ten times. This chain joins TRBV5-1 and TRBJ2-3, with D unclear. This CDR3 contains 14 residues. Germline V gene sequence: CDR1 SGHRS, CDR2 YFSETQ. V lost 0 bases, J lost 5 bases, and 10 bases lay in between. The CDR3 nucleotides are TGCGCCAGCAGCTTGGAGGCAGGCGGAGATACGCAGTATTTT. The encoded protein is CASSLEAGGDTQYF. Full variable domain (missing parts from reference TRBV5-1 and TRBJ2-3): KAGVTQTPRYLIKTRGQQVTLSCSPISGHRSVSWYQQTPGQGLQFLFEYFSETQRNKGNFPGRFSGRQFSNSRSEMNVSTLELGDSALYLCASSLEAGGDTQYFGPGTRLTVL.

The table lists this clonotype with many counts. The chain has TRBV29-1 and TRBJ2-4, with D unclear. This CDR3 region has 13 residues. Germline V CDR1 and CDR2: SQVTM, ANQGSEA. V was trimmed by 4 bases and J by 6 bases, leaving 13 bases between them. Written as DNA, the CDR3 is TGCAGCGTTGGACCGGCCCTGGCAAACATTCAGTACTTC. It is translated as CSVGPALANIQYF.

This clonotype was observed at least ten times. The chain recombines TRBV10-2 with TRBJ2-1, with D possibly TRBD1 on 5 matching bases. V dropped 4 bases and J dropped 1 base, with 17 bases sitting between them. The CDR3 is 17 amino acids. Per germline, CDR1 WSHSY and CDR2 SAAADI. CDR3 coding DNA: TGCGCCAGCAGTGGGGGCTGGGGTAGCAGTTCCTACAATGAGCAGTTCTTC. It translates to CASSGGWGSSSYNEQFF.

This clonotype has a count of ten or more. This chain joins TRBV28 and TRBJ2-5; D is ambiguous. Trimming pared 1 base from V and 5 bases from J, leaving 5 bases between. The CDR3 is 12 amino acids. The germline V gene encodes CDR1 MDHEN and CDR2 SYDVKM. CDR3 in amino acids: CASSLLVETQYF. CDR3 nucleotides: TGTGCCAGCAGTTTATTAGTTGAGACCCAGTACTTC.

This clonotype has a count of ten or more. The chain uses TRBV27 and TRBJ2-3, with 10 bases identical to TRBD1. V was pared by 7 bases and J by 4 bases, with 8 bases of the junction left unmatched. The CDR3 contains 15 residues. The germline gives CDR1 MNHEY, CDR2 SMNVEV (reference sequence). The CDR3 DNA sequence: TGTGCCAGCACCAGACAGGGGGCTAGCGCAGATACGCAGTATTTT. This translates into CASTRQGASADTQYF.

This clonotype was recorded many times. The V gene is TRBV29-1, the J gene TRBJ2-2, with D possibly TRBD1 on 6 matching bases. The CDR3 is 13 amino acids. Between the trimmed V and J ends, which lost 7 bases and 7 bases, there was a span of 16 bases. Germline CDR1 and CDR2: SQVTM and ANQGSEA. CDR3 bases: TGCAGCGCCGTCCCCAGGGGTCACGGGGAGCTGTTTTTT. This gives the protein CSAVPRGHGELFF.

This clonotype was seen many times. The rearrangement links TRBV4-1 to TRBJ2-7; D possibly corresponds to TRBD1 (6 bases). This CDR3 has 14 amino acids. Trimming took off 0 bases at V and 2 bases at J, with 8 bases between the two ends. CDR1 is MGHRA, CDR2 YSYEKL, per germline. The CDR3 region has the DNA TGCGCCAGCAGCCAAGATTGGGGGCCCTACGAGCAGTACTTC. Amino acid sequence: CASSQDWGPYEQYF.

This clonotype was recorded at least ten times. This chain joins TRBV20-1 and TRBJ2-3, with 9 bases fitting TRBD2. CDR3 size: 15 residues. Losses at the gene ends were 3 bases for V and 2 bases for J; bases not matched to a gene: 6. Germline values: CDR1 DFQATT, CDR2 SNEGSKA (reference sequence). The CDR3 DNA reads as TGCAGTGCTAGGCGATCTAGCGGGGACACAGATACGCAGTATTTT. This codes for CSARRSSGDTDTQYF.